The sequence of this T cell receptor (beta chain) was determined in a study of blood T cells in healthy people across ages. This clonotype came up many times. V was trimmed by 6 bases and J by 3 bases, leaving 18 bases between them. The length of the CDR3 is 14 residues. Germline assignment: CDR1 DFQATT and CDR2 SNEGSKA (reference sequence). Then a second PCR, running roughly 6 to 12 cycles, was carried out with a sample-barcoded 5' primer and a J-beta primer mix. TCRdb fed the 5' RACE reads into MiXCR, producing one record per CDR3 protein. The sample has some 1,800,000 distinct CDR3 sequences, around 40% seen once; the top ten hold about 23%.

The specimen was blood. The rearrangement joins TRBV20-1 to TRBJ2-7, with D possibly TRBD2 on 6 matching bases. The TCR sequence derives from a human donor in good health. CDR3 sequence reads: CSATGGTRRYEQYF. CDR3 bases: TGCAGTGCCACTGGCGGGACGAGGCGCTACGAGCAGTACTTC.